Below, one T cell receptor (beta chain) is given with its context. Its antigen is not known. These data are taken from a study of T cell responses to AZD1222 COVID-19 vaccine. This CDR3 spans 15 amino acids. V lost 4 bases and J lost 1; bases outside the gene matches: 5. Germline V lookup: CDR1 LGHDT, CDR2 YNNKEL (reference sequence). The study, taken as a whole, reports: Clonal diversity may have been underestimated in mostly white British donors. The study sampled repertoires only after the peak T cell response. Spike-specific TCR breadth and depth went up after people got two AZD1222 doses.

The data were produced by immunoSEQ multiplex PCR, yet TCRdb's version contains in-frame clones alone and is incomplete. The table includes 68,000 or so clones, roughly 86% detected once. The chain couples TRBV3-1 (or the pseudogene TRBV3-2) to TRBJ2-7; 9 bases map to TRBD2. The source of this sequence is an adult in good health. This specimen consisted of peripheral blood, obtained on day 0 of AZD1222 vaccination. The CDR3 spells CASSLAGGGSYEQYF. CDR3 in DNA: TGTGCCAGCAGCCTCGCGGGAGGGGGGTCCTACGAGCAGTACTTC.